A single sample gave rise to the 21 T cell receptor beta chains below, sequenced in a study of CD8+ T cells in alopecia areata. Isolated RNA was reverse transcribed into cDNA used as the sequencing template. Some clones are missing from TCRdb's copy, which holds only in-frame ones; the method was immunoSEQ multiplex PCR. The sample lists about 150,000 clones, 45% to 60% seen once, with approximately 16% in the top ten. Noted treatment: oral pan-JAK inhibitor, 5-10 mg twice daily. Here the sequenced sample was CD8+ T cells sorted from blood, taken at week 4, from a patient treated with tofacitinib. The origin of the receptors is a human donor with alopecia areata.

The chain uses TRBV14 and TRBJ2-5; D tentatively reads TRBD1 or TRBD2 (5 bases each). Looked up from germline, CDR1 is SGHDN and CDR2 is FVKESK. There are 15 residues in the CDR3. V was shortened by 0 bases and J by 4 bases, with 12 bases between the two germline ends. The CDR3 nucleotides are TGTGCCAGCAGCCAAGAGGGGACCAGCAGAGAGACCCAGTACTTC. This codes for CASSQEGTSRETQYF.

The chain links TRBV6-6 to TRBJ2-5; perhaps TRBD1 as D (6 bases). Germline values: CDR1 MNHNY, CDR2 SVGAGI (reference sequence). Deletions cut 6 bases from V and 5 bases from J, with 19 bases between. The CDR3 runs to 15 residues. In nucleotides, the CDR3 is TGTGCCAGCAGCTCACCACAGGGTTCGAGGGAGACCCAGTACTTC. This encodes CASSSPQGSRETQYF.

CDR3 DNA: TGCAGCGTTGATGGCACTGGGAGGTCCTACAATGAGCAGTTCTTC. It codes for CSVDGTGRSYNEQFF. V is TRBV29-1 and J is TRBJ2-1; D perhaps matches TRBD2 (6 bases). This CDR3 has 15 amino acids. Germline V gene data show CDR1 as SQVTM and CDR2 as ANQGSEA. Trimming left V 3 bases short and J 1 base short, with 13 bases between.

The V gene is TRBV30, the J gene TRBJ2-3; the match to TRBD2 covers 7 bases. Germline CDR1 and CDR2: GTSNPN and SVGIG (reference sequence). After removal of 3 bases from V and 6 bases from J, the junction contained 9 bases not matched to a gene. The CDR3 loop spans 14 amino acids. The DNA of the CDR3 is TGTGCCTGGAGCCCACGGGAGGTCGATGATACGCAGTATTTT. It yields the protein CAWSPREVDDTQYF.

The rearrangement links TRBV13 to TRBJ2-7, with 7 bases that match TRBD1. V dropped 7 bases and J dropped 3; count of bases not matched to a gene: 9. This CDR3 spans 14 amino acids. Germline V gives CDR1 PRHDT, CDR2 FYEKMQ (reference sequence). The CDR3 coding sequence is TGTGCCAGCACCAACCGGGACAGAGACTACGAGCAGTACTTC. Its translation is CASTNRDRDYEQYF. The whole variable domain, remainder taken from reference TRBV13 and TRBJ2-7, is AAGVIQSPRHLIKEKRETATLKCYPIPRHDTVYWYQQGPGQDPQFLISFYEKMQSDKGSIPDRFSAQQFSDYHSELNMSSLELGDSALYFCASTNRDRDYEQYFGPGTRLTVT.

This rearrangement joins TRBV7-9 to TRBJ2-3; D unresolved. This CDR3 spans 13 amino acids. From germline, CDR1 is SEHNR and CDR2 FQNEAQ (reference sequence). Trimming stripped 3 bases from V and 4 bases from J, with 8 bases between. The CDR3 is CASSFLISDTQYF. CDR3 coding DNA: TGTGCCAGCAGCTTCCTTATCTCAGATACGCAGTATTTT.

The chain is built from TRBV28 and TRBJ2-5; unclear D gene. The CDR3 loop spans 12 amino acids. In germline, CDR1 is MDHEN, CDR2 SYDVKM. Trimming cost V 8 bases and J 0 bases, with 7 bases left between them. DNA for the CDR3: TGTGCCAGCTTCAGCAACCAAGAGACCCAGTACTTC. It translates to CASFSNQETQYF.

The V and J genes are TRBV13 and TRBJ2-5; possibly TRBD1 for D (5 bases). The CDR3 totals 14 residues. CDR1 and CDR2 (germline): PRHDT, FYEKMQ (reference sequence). V was shortened by 1 base and J by 3 bases, with 9 bases between the two germline ends. CDR3 coding DNA: TGTGCCAGCAGCTTAGACAGGTTGGAAGAGACCCAGTACTTC. This translates into CASSLDRLEETQYF.

This chain links TRBV15 with TRBJ1-1; D may be TRBD1 (5 bases). Germline-derived CDR1 and CDR2 are LNHNV and YYDKDF (reference sequence). This CDR3 has 15 residues. V was clipped by 9 bases and J by 0 bases, with 17 bases between them. The CDR3 DNA follows: TGTGCCACGACCCGGGGGGGTTTAATGAACACTGAAGCTTTCTTT. This sequence encodes CATTRGGLMNTEAFF. Combining the CDR3 with reference TRBV15 and TRBJ1-1 gives the whole variable domain DAMVIQNPRYQVTQFGKPVTLSCSQTLNHNVMYWYQQKSSQAPKLLFHYYDKDFNNEADTPDNFQSRRPNTSFCFLDIRSPGLGDTAMYLCATTRGGLMNTEAFFGQGTRLTVV.

The rearrangement links TRBV5-1 to TRBJ2-5, with 7 positions matching TRBD2. Germline CDR1 is SGHRS and CDR2 is YFSETQ. The V segment lost 0 bases and the J segment 4 bases; nucleotides outside the gene matches: 9. This CDR3 is built from 16 residues. The DNA for the CDR3 is TGCGCCAGCAGCTTGGGAATACTCCCGGGAGGAGAGACCCAGTACTTC. This gives the protein CASSLGILPGGETQYF.

V and J are TRBV27 and TRBJ1-5; D possibly corresponds to TRBD1 (5 bases). Trimming stripped 4 bases from V and 6 bases from J, with 13 bases between. Germline CDR1 reads MNHEY; CDR2 reads SMNVEV (reference sequence). The CDR3 runs to 14 residues. The CDR3 DNA reads as TGTGCCAGCAGTTCTTTGCAGGGCGGTCAGCCCCAGCATTTT. Protein: CASSSLQGGQPQHF.

The gene calls are TRBV11-2 and TRBJ2-5; 7 nucleotides line up with TRBD2. V trimming: 3 bases; J trimming: 5 bases; junction bases outside the gene matches: 6. The V gene's germline CDR1 is SGHAT and CDR2 FQNNGV. CDR3 length: 14 amino acids. This chain's CDR3 is CASSLVGGRETQYF. The CDR3 DNA reads as TGTGCCAGCAGCTTGGTCGGGGGGAGGGAGACCCAGTACTTC.

V is TRBV27 and J is TRBJ1-1; perhaps TRBD1 as D (5 bases). V shed 1 base and J shed 1 base, with 7 bases lying between them. This CDR3 spans 14 amino acids. The germline V gene encodes CDR1 MNHEY and CDR2 SMNVEV (reference sequence). CDR3 sequence reads: CASSLWGPNTEAFF. The CDR3 DNA reads as TGTGCCAGCAGTTTATGGGGCCCGAACACTGAAGCTTTCTTT.

The gene calls are TRBV5-4 and TRBJ2-7; perhaps TRBD2 as D (6 bases). The germline V gene has CDR1 SGHNT and CDR2 YYREEE (reference sequence). Trimming pared 4 bases from V and 7 bases from J, leaving 18 bases between. CDR3 length: 14 amino acids. CDR3 sequence (DNA): TGTGCCAGCAGCCTCGGGGGACTCACGCGGGAGCAGTACTTC. Its translation is CASSLGGLTREQYF.

The chain couples TRBV5-6 to TRBJ2-7; 8 nucleotides match TRBD1. This CDR3 region has 14 residues. Germline assignment: CDR1 SGHDT and CDR2 YYEEEE. V lost 4 bases and J lost 6; bases outside the gene matches: 9. The CDR3 nucleotides are TGTGCCAGCAGCAGGACAGGGCCCCTTCCCGAGCAGTACTTC. This encodes CASSRTGPLPEQYF.

This chain connects TRBV29-1 to TRBJ1-2; TRBD1 agrees at 7 bases. The germline V gene encodes CDR1 SQVTM and CDR2 ANQGSEA. The CDR3 sequence is 11 residues long. V lost 6 bases, J lost 7 bases, and 5 bases stayed unmatched. The CDR3 region is CSVETGFGYTF. The CDR3 DNA is TGCAGCGTCGAGACAGGGTTTGGCTACACCTTC.

In nucleotides, the CDR3 is TGTGCCAGCAGTTGGGACAACACAGATACGCAGTATTTT. Residues: CASSWDNTDTQYF. J is TRBJ2-3 and V is TRBV6-5; D is perhaps TRBD1 (6 bases). CDR3 length: 13 residues. Trimming stripped 4 bases from V and 2 bases from J, with 7 bases between. Germline lookup yields CDR1 MNHEY and CDR2 SVGAGI.

V gene TRBV25-1 combines with J gene TRBJ1-2; 8 bases map to TRBD1. CDR1 and CDR2 from the germline V gene are MGHDK and SYGVNS. J was trimmed by 2 bases and V by 3 bases; bases with no gene match: 2. The CDR3 spans 14 residues. CDR3 nucleotide sequence: TGTGCCAGCAGTGACGACAGGGGCAACTATGGCTACACCTTC. Its protein is CASSDDRGNYGYTF.

The V call is TRBV5-4, the J call TRBJ2-2; the D is unclear. CDR1 and CDR2 (germline): SGHNT, YYREEE (reference sequence). V lost 0 bases to trimming and J lost 5 bases, with 5 bases between them. The CDR3 loop spans 13 amino acids. The CDR3 is CASSLVATGELFF. The CDR3 coding sequence is TGTGCCAGCAGCTTGGTGGCAACCGGGGAGCTGTTTTTT.

The gene calls are TRBV16 and TRBJ1-1; no firm D call. The CDR3 totals 13 residues. Trimming stripped 4 bases from V and 0 bases from J, with 6 bases between. CDR1 and CDR2 (germline): KGHSY, FQNENV. The CDR3 spells CASSLTLNTEAFF. In DNA, the CDR3 is TGTGCCAGCAGCCTGACTTTGAACACTGAAGCTTTCTTT.

This clone has a handful of counts. J is TRBJ2-5 and V is TRBV27; weak D call: TRBD1 (5 bases). The DNA matches TRBJ2-7 better at its end, which makes the J call doubtful. CDR3 length: 14 amino acids. Germline CDR1 and CDR2: MNHEY and SMNVEV (reference sequence). This chain's CDR3 is CASSLSPGSYEQYF. DNA for the CDR3: TGTGCCAGCAGTTTATCCCCAGGGTCCTACGAGCAGTACTTC.